The 11 T cell receptor beta chains in this list originate from one sample, sequenced in a study of cytomegalovirus exposure and HLA in healthy donors. Clones were sequenced by immunoSEQ multiplex PCR, and TCRdb holds only the in-frame ones, with some missing. The sample holds some 180,000 clones; about 81% are singletons and the top ten take 1.2%. Sequenced: PBMCs. The receptors come from a woman aged 25 to 39 in good health and CMV-seronegative.

The chain couples TRBV7-9 to TRBJ2-5; possibly TRBD2 for D (7 bases). V was pared by 5 bases and J by 5 bases, with 18 bases between. Germline CDR1 reads SEHNR; CDR2 reads FQNEAQ (reference sequence). CDR3 length: 15 amino acids. The CDR3 sequence: CASSQGRGGPETQYF. The DNA for the CDR3 is TGTGCCAGCAGCCAGGGGAGGGGAGGGCCGGAGACCCAGTACTTC.

J is TRBJ2-5 and V is TRBV13, with 8 bases fitting TRBD1. CDR3 length equals 15 residues. The ends lost 5 bases at V and 5 bases at J; junction bases unmatched: 10. The germline CDR1 and CDR2 sequences are PRHDT and FYEKMQ (reference sequence). DNA of the CDR3: TGTGCCAGCAGCCCCCGGACGGACAGGGACGAGACCCAGTACTTC. Translation gives CASSPRTDRDETQYF.

The chain is built from TRBV19 and TRBJ1-4; the match to TRBD1 covers 7 bases. Losses at the gene ends were 4 bases for V and 3 bases for J; bases not matched to a gene: 5. This CDR3 comprises 15 residues. CDR1 LNHDA and CDR2 SQIVND come from the germline V gene (reference sequence). The CDR3 region is CASSTSGTANEKLFF. The CDR3 DNA follows: TGTGCCAGTAGTACTTCCGGGACAGCTAATGAAAAACTGTTTTTT. Looking up the rest from reference TRBV19 and TRBJ1-4 gives the full variable domain: DGGITQSPKYLFRKEGQNVTLSCEQNLNHDAMYWYRQDPGQGLRLIYYSQIVNDFQKGDIAEGYSVSREKKESFPLTVTSAQKNPTAFYLCASSTSGTANEKLFFGSGTQLSVL.

The chain combines TRBV5-4 with TRBJ2-2; the match to TRBD2 covers 16 bases. Germline V CDR1 and CDR2: SGHNT, YYREEE (reference sequence). The CDR3 is 18 residues long. After removal of 4 bases from V and 4 bases from J, the junction contained 7 bases not matched to a gene. The CDR3 here is CASSPGLAGGRPTGELFF. As DNA, the CDR3 is TGTGCCAGCAGCCCGGGACTAGCGGGGGGGCGGCCCACCGGGGAGCTGTTTTTT.

This clone is a singleton in its sample. The gene calls are TRBV6-5 and TRBJ1-5, with 7 bases fitting TRBD1. The CDR3 contains 14 residues. Germline CDR1 MNHEY, CDR2 SVGAGI. J was trimmed by 4 bases and V by 6 bases; bases with no gene match: 6. This CDR3 is CASSPSGGNQPQHF. DNA for the CDR3: TGTGCCAGCAGCCCATCAGGGGGTAATCAGCCCCAGCATTTT.

The chain links TRBV13 to TRBJ1-1; 9 positions agree with TRBD1. The CDR3 has 15 amino acids. J lost 5 bases, V lost 4 bases, and 8 bases had no gene match. Germline V gene data show CDR1 as PRHDT and CDR2 as FYEKMQ (reference sequence). The CDR3 sequence is CASSSKQGAKTEAFF. DNA of the CDR3: TGTGCCAGCAGCTCTAAACAGGGGGCTAAAACTGAAGCTTTCTTT.

The chain carries TRBV9 and TRBJ2-2, with D uncertain. The CDR3 runs 14 residues. V lost 2 bases, J lost 1 base, and 6 bases lay in between. Germline V gives CDR1 SGDLS, CDR2 YYNGEE. The CDR3 coding sequence is TGTGCCAGCAGCGTTCTCGGGAACACCGGGGAGCTGTTTTTT. Translation gives CASSVLGNTGELFF.

This clone was seen once. The rearrangement uses TRBV2 and TRBJ2-7, with 7 positions matching TRBD2. The germline V gene has CDR1 SNHLY and CDR2 FYNNEI. The CDR3 length is 11 residues. V lost 10 bases, J lost 7 bases, and 7 bases stayed unmatched. The CDR3 sequence: CATRSGREQYF. The CDR3 nucleotides are TGTGCCACGCGGTCCGGGAGGGAGCAGTACTTC.

The chain couples TRBV4-1 to TRBJ2-7; the D gene is possibly TRBD1 (5 bases). The CDR3 has 18 amino acids. The V and J ends lost 5 bases and 3 bases respectively, with 26 bases between them. Germline V gene data show CDR1 as MGHRA and CDR2 as YSYEKL. The CDR3 DNA follows: TGCGCCAGCAGCGCCCTCCCCCCCTCCTGGGAAAGGGGCTACGAGCAGTACTTC. Translating it yields CASSALPPSWERGYEQYF.

The chain couples TRBV6-4 to TRBJ1-5; 9 positions agree with TRBD1. The V and J ends lost 6 bases and 7 bases, in that order; junction bases with no gene match: 4. Germline CDR1 and CDR2: MRHNA and SNTAGT. There are 13 residues in the CDR3. Here the CDR3 DNA reads TGTGCCAGCAGCGGGGACAGGGACCAGCCCCAGCATTTT. Its protein product is CASSGDRDQPQHF.

The chain is built from TRBV5-1 and TRBJ1-1; TRBD1 matches at 7 bases. J gave up 1 base and V 4 bases, and 4 bases lay outside the gene matches. The CDR3 consists of 14 residues. Germline loops: CDR1 SGHRS, CDR2 YFSETQ. CDR3 nucleotide sequence: TGCGCCAGCAGCCCGGACAGGCCGAACACTGAAGCTTTCTTT. Amino acid sequence: CASSPDRPNTEAFF.